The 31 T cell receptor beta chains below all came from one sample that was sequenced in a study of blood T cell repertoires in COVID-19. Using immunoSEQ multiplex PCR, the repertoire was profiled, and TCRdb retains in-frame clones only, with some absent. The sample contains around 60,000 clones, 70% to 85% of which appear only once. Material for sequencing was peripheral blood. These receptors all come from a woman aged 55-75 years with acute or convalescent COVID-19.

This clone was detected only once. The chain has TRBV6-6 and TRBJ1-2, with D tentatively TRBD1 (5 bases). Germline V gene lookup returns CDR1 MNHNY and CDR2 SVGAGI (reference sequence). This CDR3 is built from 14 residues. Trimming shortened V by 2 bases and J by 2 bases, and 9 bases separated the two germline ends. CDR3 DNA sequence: TGTGCCAGCAGTTACGGGGCAGGGAACTATGGCTACACCTTC. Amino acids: CASSYGAGNYGYTF.

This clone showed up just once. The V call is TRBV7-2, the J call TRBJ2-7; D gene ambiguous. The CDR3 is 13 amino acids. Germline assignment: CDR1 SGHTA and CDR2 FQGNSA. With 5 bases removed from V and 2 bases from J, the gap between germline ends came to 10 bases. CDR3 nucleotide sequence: TGTGCCAGCAGCCTTAATGCGGCCTACGAGCAGTACTTC. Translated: CASSLNAAYEQYF.

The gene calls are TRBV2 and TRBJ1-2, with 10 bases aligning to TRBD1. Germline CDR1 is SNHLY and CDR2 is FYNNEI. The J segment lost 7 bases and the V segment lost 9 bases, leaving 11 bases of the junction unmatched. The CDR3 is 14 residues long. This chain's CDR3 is CASRQGAYDAGYTF. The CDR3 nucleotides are TGTGCCAGTCGACAGGGGGCTTATGATGCTGGCTACACCTTC.

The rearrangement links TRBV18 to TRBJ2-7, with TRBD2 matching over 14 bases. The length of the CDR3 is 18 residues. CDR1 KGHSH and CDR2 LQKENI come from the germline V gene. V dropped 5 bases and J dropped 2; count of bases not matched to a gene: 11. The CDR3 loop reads CASSSPGTSGGLPYEQYF. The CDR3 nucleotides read TGTGCCAGCTCATCCCCAGGGACTAGCGGGGGTCTCCCCTACGAGCAGTACTTC.

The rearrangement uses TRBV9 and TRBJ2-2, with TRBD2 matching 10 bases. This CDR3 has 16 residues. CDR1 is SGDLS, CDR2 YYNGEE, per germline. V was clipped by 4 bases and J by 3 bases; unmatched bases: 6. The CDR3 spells CASSPSGGLHTGELFF. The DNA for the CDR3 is TGTGCCAGCAGCCCTAGCGGGGGCCTACACACCGGGGAGCTGTTTTTT.

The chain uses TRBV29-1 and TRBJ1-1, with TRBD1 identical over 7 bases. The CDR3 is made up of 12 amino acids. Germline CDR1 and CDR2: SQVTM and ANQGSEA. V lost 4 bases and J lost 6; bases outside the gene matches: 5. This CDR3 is CSVGGGDPEAFF. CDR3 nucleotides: TGCAGCGTTGGAGGGGGCGATCCTGAAGCTTTCTTT.

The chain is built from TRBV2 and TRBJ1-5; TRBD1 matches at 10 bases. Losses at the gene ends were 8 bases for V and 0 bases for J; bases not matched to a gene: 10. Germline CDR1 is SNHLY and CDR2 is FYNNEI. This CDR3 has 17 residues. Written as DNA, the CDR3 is TGTGCCAGCTTCGGACAGGGGGTCGTTCCTAGCAATCAGCCCCAGCATTTT. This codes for CASFGQGVVPSNQPQHF.

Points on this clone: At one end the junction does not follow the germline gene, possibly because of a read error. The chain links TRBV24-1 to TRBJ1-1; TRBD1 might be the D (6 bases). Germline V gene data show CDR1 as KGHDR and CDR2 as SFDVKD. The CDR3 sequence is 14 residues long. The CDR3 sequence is CATRDSTGNTEAFF. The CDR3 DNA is TGTGCCACCAGAGATTCGACAGGGAACACTGAAGCTTTCTTT.

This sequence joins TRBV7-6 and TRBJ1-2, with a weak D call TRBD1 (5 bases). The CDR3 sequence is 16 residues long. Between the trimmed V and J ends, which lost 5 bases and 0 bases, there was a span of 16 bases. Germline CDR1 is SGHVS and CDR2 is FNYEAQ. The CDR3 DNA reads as TGTGCCAGCAGCGCCTCGGTTGGGGGGACTAACTATGGCTACACCTTC. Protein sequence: CASSASVGGTNYGYTF.

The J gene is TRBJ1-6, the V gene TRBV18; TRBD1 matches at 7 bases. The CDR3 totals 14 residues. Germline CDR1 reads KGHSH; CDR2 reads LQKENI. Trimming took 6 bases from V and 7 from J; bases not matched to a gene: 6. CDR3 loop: CASSLGTENSPLHF. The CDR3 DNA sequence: TGTGCCAGCTCCCTAGGGACAGAGAATTCACCCCTCCACTTT.

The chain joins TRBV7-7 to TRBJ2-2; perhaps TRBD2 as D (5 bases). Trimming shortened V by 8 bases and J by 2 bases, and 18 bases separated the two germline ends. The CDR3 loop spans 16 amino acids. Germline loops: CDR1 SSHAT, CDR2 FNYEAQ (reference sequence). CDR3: CASSRGPHLNTGELFF. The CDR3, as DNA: TGTGCCAGCTCACGAGGGCCCCATCTTAACACCGGGGAGCTGTTTTTT.

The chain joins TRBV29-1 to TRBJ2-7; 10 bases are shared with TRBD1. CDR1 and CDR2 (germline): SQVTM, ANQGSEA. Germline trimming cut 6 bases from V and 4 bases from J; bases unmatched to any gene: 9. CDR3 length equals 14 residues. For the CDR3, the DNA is TGCAGCGTAGCGGACAGGGGGGAAATGTACGAGCAGTACTTC. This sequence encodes CSVADRGEMYEQYF.

DNA of the CDR3: TGTGCCAGCAGCTTAGTGTTTTATGGGACAGGGGACACAGATACGCAGTATTTT. Translation gives CASSLVFYGTGDTDTQYF. The rearrangement uses TRBV7-2 and TRBJ2-3; 10 positions agree with TRBD1. Trimming cost V 1 base and J 2 bases; bases outside gene matches: 9. Germline CDR1 is SGHTA and CDR2 is FQGNSA. The CDR3 runs 18 residues. The whole variable domain, filled in from reference TRBV7-2 and TRBJ2-3, reads GAGVSQSPSNKVTEKGKDVELRCDPISGHTALYWYRQSLGQGLEFLIYFQGNSAPDKSGLPSDRFSAERTGGSVSTLTIQRTQQEDSAVYLCASSLVFYGTGDTDTQYFGPGTRLTVL.

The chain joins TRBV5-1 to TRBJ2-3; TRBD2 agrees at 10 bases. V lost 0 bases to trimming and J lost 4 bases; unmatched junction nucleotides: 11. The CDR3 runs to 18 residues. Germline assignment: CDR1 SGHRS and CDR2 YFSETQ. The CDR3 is CASSLGSGGAWLPDTQYF. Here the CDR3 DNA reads TGCGCCAGCAGCTTGGGGAGCGGGGGGGCCTGGCTCCCAGATACGCAGTATTTT.

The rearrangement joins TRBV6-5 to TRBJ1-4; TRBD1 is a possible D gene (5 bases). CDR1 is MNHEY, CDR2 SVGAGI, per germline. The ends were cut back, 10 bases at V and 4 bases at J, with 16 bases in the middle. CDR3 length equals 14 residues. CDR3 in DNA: TGTGCCACCCTCTCTGCAGGGCTTAATGAAAAACTGTTTTTT. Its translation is CATLSAGLNEKLFF.

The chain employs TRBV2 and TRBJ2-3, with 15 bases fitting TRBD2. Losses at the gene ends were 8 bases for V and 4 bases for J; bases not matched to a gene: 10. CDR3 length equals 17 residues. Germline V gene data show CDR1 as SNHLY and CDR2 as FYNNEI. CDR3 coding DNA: TGTGCCAGCGGCCGGACTAGCGGGGGGGCCGCGGCAGATACGCAGTATTTT. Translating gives CASGRTSGGAAADTQYF.

Here the CDR3 reads CASSLSGTGGGFYEQYF. CDR3 coding DNA: TGTGCCAGCAGTCTTTCAGGGACAGGGGGCGGGTTCTACGAGCAGTACTTC. This chain connects TRBV6-6 to TRBJ2-7; 12 nucleotides match TRBD1. The V segment lost 5 bases and the J segment 3 bases; nucleotides outside the gene matches: 11. CDR1 and CDR2 from the germline V gene are MNHNY and SVGAGI (reference sequence). This CDR3 comprises 17 residues.

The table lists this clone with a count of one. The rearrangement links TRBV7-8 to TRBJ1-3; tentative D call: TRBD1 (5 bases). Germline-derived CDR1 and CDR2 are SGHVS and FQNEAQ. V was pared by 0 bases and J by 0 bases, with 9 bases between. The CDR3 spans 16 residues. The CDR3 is CASSLAGGISGNTIYF. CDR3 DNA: TGTGCCAGCAGCTTAGCGGGGGGGATCTCTGGAAACACCATATATTTT.

The CDR3: CASRLVTGELFF. The CDR3 DNA reads TGTGCCAGTAGACTAGTCACCGGGGAGCTGTTTTTT. The chain recombines TRBV19 with TRBJ2-2, with D perhaps TRBD2 (5 bases). The CDR3 has 12 amino acids. The V gene's germline CDR1 is LNHDA and CDR2 SQIVND (reference sequence). Trimming took off 6 bases at V and 4 bases at J, with 6 bases between the two ends.

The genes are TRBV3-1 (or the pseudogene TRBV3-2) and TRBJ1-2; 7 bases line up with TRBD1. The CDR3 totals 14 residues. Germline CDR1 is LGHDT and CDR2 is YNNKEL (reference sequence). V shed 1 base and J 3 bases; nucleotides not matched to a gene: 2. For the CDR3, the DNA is TGTGCCAGCAGCCAAGGGACAGGTGACTATGGCTACACCTTC. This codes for CASSQGTGDYGYTF.

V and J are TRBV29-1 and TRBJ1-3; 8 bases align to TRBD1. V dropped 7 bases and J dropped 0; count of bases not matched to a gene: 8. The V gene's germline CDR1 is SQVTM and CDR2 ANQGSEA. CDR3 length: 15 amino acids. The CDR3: CSASTGAHSGNTIYF. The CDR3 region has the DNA TGCAGCGCCTCGACAGGGGCCCACTCTGGAAACACCATATATTTT.

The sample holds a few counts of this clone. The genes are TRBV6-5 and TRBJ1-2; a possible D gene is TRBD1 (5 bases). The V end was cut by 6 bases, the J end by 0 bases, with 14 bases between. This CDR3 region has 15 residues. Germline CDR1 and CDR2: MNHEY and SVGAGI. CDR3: CASRTGGGSNYGYTF. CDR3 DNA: TGTGCCAGCAGAACGGGGGGGGGATCTAACTATGGCTACACCTTC.

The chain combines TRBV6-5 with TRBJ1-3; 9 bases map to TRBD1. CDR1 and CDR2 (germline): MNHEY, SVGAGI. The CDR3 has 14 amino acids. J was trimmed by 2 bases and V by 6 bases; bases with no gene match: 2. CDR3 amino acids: CASRTGGAGNTIYF. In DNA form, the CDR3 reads TGTGCCAGCAGAACAGGGGGCGCTGGAAACACCATATATTTT.

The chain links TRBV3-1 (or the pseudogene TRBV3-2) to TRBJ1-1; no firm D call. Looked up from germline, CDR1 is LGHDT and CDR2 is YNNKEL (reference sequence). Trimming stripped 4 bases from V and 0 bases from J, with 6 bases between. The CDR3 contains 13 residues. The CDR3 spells CASSLGLNTEAFF. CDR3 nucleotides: TGTGCCAGCAGCCTGGGCCTGAACACTGAAGCTTTCTTT.

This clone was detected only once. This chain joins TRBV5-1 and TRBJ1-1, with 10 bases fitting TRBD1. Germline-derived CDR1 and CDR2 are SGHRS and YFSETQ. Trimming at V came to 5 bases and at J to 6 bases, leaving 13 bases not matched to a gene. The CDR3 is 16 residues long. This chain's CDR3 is CASRATGGARLSEAFF. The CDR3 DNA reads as TGCGCCAGCAGGGCGACAGGGGGCGCGCGATTGTCTGAAGCTTTCTTT.

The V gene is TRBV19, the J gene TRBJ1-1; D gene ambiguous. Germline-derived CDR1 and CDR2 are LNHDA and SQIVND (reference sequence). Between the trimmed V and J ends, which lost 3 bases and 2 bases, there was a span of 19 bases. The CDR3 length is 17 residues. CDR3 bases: TGTGCCAGTAGTATGGCGGGGATAGGATCAGGTAACACTGAAGCTTTCTTT. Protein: CASSMAGIGSGNTEAFF.

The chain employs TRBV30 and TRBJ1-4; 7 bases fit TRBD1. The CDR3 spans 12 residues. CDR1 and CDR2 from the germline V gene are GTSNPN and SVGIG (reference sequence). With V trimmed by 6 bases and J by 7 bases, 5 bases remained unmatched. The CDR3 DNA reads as TGTGCCTGTAGGGGGCCTGGTGAAAAACTGTTTTTT. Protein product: CACRGPGEKLFF. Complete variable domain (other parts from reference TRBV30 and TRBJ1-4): SQTIHQWPATLVQPVGSPLSLECTVEGTSNPNLYWYRQAAGRGLQLLFYSVGIGQISSEVPQNLSASRPQDRQFILSSKKLLLSDSGFYLCACRGPGEKLFFGSGTQLSVL.

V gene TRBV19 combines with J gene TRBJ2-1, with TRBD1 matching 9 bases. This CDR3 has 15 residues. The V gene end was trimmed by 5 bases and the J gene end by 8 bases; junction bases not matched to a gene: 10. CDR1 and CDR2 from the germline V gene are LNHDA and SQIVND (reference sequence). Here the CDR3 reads CASSPGTGSFDEQFF. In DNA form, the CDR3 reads TGTGCCAGTAGTCCCGGGACAGGGAGTTTCGATGAGCAGTTCTTC. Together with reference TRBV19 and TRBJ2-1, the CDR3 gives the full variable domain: DGGITQSPKYLFRKEGQNVTLSCEQNLNHDAMYWYRQDPGQGLRLIYYSQIVNDFQKGDIAEGYSVSREKKESFPLTVTSAQKNPTAFYLCASSPGTGSFDEQFFGPGTRLTVL.

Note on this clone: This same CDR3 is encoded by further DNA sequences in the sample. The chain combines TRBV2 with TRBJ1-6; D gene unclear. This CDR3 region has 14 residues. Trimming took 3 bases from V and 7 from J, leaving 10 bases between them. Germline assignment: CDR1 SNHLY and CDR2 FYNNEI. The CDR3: CASSEGRKNSPLHF. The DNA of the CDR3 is TGTGCCAGCAGTGAGGGCAGAAAGAATTCACCCCTCCACTTT. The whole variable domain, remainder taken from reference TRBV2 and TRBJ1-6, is EPEVTQTPSHQVTQMGQEVILRCVPISNHLYFYWYRQILGQKVEFLVSFYNNEISEKSEIFDDQFSVERPDGSNFTLKIRSTKLEDSAMYFCASSEGRKNSPLHFGNGTRLTVT.

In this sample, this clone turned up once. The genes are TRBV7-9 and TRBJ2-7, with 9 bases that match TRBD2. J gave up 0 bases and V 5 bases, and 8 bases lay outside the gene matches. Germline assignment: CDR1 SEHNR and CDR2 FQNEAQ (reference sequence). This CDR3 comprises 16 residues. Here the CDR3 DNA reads TGTGCCAGCAGCCCTCCTCTAGCGGGGTTCTCCTACGAGCAGTACTTC. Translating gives CASSPPLAGFSYEQYF.

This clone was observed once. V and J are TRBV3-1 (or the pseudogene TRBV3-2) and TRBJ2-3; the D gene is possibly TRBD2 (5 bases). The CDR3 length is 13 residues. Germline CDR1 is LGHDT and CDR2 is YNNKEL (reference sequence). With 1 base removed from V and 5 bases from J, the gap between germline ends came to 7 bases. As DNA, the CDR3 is TGTGCCAGCAGCCAAGGCGAGGGAGATACGCAGTATTTT. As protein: CASSQGEGDTQYF.